The source of this T cell receptor beta chain is a study of cytomegalovirus exposure and HLA in healthy donors. At the level of the study: From around 180 million T cells, an earlier analysis saw 90 million to 130 million unique TCR beta sequences. Findings of the study overall: The productive fraction for most TCR beta V segments was about 87% or about 30% in an earlier analysis. The authors enumerated over 150 TCR beta chains as linked to cytomegalovirus. A reported reduction in N-insertions relative to the approximately 640-donor mean was seen in an Asian-associated ancestry cluster in a later analysis.

Germline V gene data show CDR1 as SGDLS and CDR2 as YYNGEE. The CDR3 has 15 amino acids. Deletions cut 0 bases from V and 2 bases from J, with 8 bases between. 60 Vbeta and 13 Jbeta primers were used in PCR. The data were produced by immunoSEQ multiplex PCR, yet TCRdb's version contains in-frame clones alone and is incomplete. The table shows approximately 150,000 clones, with about 80% occurring only once. Of note for this clone: Antigen specificity is unknown.

The sample consisted of PBMCs. This receptor was obtained from a man aged 25 to 40 in good health and CMV-seronegative. The chain carries TRBV9 and TRBJ2-2, with D possibly matching TRBD1 (5 bases). The CDR3 coding sequence is TGTGCCAGCAGCGTAGATCAGGGAAACACCGGGGAGCTGTTTTTT. Translation: CASSVDQGNTGELFF. Supplemented by reference TRBV9 and TRBJ2-2, the full variable domain reads DSGVTQTPKHLITATGQRVTLRCSPRSGDLSVYWYQQSLDQGLQFLIQYYNGEERAKGNILERFSAQQFPDLHSELNLSSLELGDSALYFCASSVDQGNTGELFFGEGSRLTVL.